One sample yielded the 2 T cell receptor beta chains listed below, sequenced in a study of shared clonotypes between healthy human individuals. Data came from immunoSEQ multiplex PCR; TCRdb stores just in-frame clones and leaves some out. The data hold about 2.1 million clones, with just under 95% observed a single time. The naive CD8 population came from CD45RO-negative cells selected for CCR7, without terminally differentiated effector memory CD45RA+ cells. The sample was naive CD8+ T cells from PBMCs. The receptors shown here come from a man aged 18 to 29 in good health. Some clones in this sample may be carry-over from other donors' samples.

The chain carries TRBV27 and TRBJ2-1; D gene uncertain. Germline V lookup: CDR1 MNHEY, CDR2 SMNVEV (reference sequence). The CDR3 covers 15 residues. V lost 10 bases to trimming and J lost 0 bases, with 16 bases between them. In DNA, the CDR3 is TGTGCCACCTCCCCGGTGCCCATCTCCTACAATGAGCAGTTCTTC. This sequence encodes CATSPVPISYNEQFF.

This clone appeared once. J is TRBJ1-3 and V is TRBV7-9; no clear D. Germline loops: CDR1 SEHNR, CDR2 FQNEAQ (reference sequence). The V end was cut by 6 bases, the J end by 3 bases, with 21 bases between. The CDR3 consists of 17 residues. This chain's CDR3 is CASRQLQGPGSGNTIYF. In nucleotides, the CDR3 is TGTGCCAGCAGACAATTACAAGGACCCGGGAGTGGAAACACCATATATTTT. The full variable domain, in which reference TRBV7-9 and TRBJ1-3 provide the parts outside the CDR3, is DTGVSQNPRHKITKRGQNVTFRCDPISEHNRLYWYRQTLGQGPEFLTYFQNEAQLEKSRLLSDRFSAERPKGSFSTLEIQRTEQGDSAMYLCASRQLQGPGSGNTIYFGEGSWLTVV.